The T cell receptor (beta chain) described here comes from a study of vaccination and CD4 T cells after COVID-19. Once obtained from cultured CD4+ T cells, the DNA was sequenced using the Oncomine TCR Beta short-read assay. One entry per CDR3 protein, called by TCRdb with MiXCR from the PCR reads. Of 17,000 or so distinct CDR3 sequences in the sample, 31% are singletons; the top ten hold 15% to 19%. A note on this clonotype: Its antigen is not identified.

As to treatment: roughly 11-day PBMC culture with coronavirus spike peptide pools or control peptides (ViraFEST assay). This TCR was recovered from a human donor with COVID-19. Sequencing used cultured CD4+ T cells from blood.

The CDR3 protein is CASSSLNRPWDTEAFF. The CDR3 DNA is TGTGCCAGCAGCTCTCTTAACAGGCCCTGGGACACTGAAGCTTTCTTT. The rearrangement links TRBV6-1 to TRBJ1-1, with D possibly TRBD1 on 5 matching bases. Germline V CDR1 and CDR2: MNHNS, SASEGT. CDR3 length equals 16 residues. Trimming pared 6 bases from V and 3 bases from J, leaving 20 bases between.